This T cell receptor beta chain was observed in a study of blood T cell repertoires in COVID-19. During active infection, Seattle patients enrolled and were then monitored through disease. Sequencing used immunoSEQ multiplex PCR; TCRdb keeps in-frame clones, though not all of them. The sample yields 85,000 to 100,000 clones, around 81% seen once. The germline CDR1 and CDR2 sequences are MDHEN and SYDVKM. The CDR3 has 15 amino acids. V was pared by 2 bases and J by 5 bases, with 7 bases of the junction left unmatched. The sample taken for sequencing was peripheral blood. The V gene is TRBV28, the J gene TRBJ2-7; TRBD1 matches at 9 bases. The receptor's source is a man older than 75 with COVID-19, enrolled during active disease. CDR3 sequence reads: CASSLARQGGDEQYF. The DNA of the CDR3 is TGTGCCAGCAGTTTAGCCCGACAGGGGGGCGACGAGCAGTACTTC.